Shown below are 5 T cell receptor beta chains from a single sample sequenced in a study of T cells after posttransplantation cyclophosphamide. Treatment was busulfan-fludarabine conditioning, a marrow graft, and cyclophosphamide on days +3 and +4. Assay: immunoSEQ multiplex PCR; the TCRdb copy retains only in-frame clones and omits some. The sample is made up of 5,000 to 5,500 clones, none counted only once. The material sequenced was PBMCs, taken after allogeneic stem cell transplant with posttransplant cyclophosphamide. These receptor sequences come from a female patient in her 30s who received an allogeneic stem cell transplant from an unrelated donor, was CMV-positive, and had acute and chronic GVHD. The graft donor may have contributed some T cells.

This clone has at least ten counts. The V call is TRBV18, the J call TRBJ1-5; D is perhaps TRBD1 (5 bases). The CDR3 is 14 amino acids. The V and J ends lost 2 bases and 3 bases respectively, with 8 bases between them. From germline, CDR1 is KGHSH and CDR2 LQKENI. The CDR3 here is CASSPGGDNQPQHF. CDR3 coding DNA: TGTGCCAGCTCACCAGGAGGGGACAATCAGCCCCAGCATTTT.

This clone was picked up many times. The chain employs TRBV5-5 and TRBJ2-1; weak D call: TRBD2 (5 bases). Between the trimmed V and J ends, which lost 0 bases and 9 bases, there was a span of 7 bases. The germline gives CDR1 SGHKS, CDR2 YYEKEE (reference sequence). The CDR3 is made up of 12 amino acids. The CDR3 region has the DNA TGTGCCAGCAGCTTGGTAGGGAGTGAGCAGTTCTTC. Residues: CASSLVGSEQFF.

This clone has a count of ten or more. The chain is built from TRBV29-1 and TRBJ1-1, with no clear D. The CDR3 runs 12 residues. Germline CDR1 reads SQVTM; CDR2 reads ANQGSEA. With 1 base removed from V and 2 bases from J, the gap between germline ends came to 5 bases. The CDR3 region is CSVEVVNTEAFF. CDR3 DNA sequence: TGCAGCGTTGAAGTCGTTAACACTGAAGCTTTCTTT.

The sample holds many counts of this clone. The CDR3 sequence is CSVKEGSNEKLFF. The CDR3 nucleotides are TGCAGCGTTAAGGAGGGATCTAATGAAAAACTGTTTTTT. This chain uses TRBV29-1 with TRBJ1-4; D gene ambiguous. The germline V gene encodes CDR1 SQVTM and CDR2 ANQGSEA. This CDR3 region has 13 residues. The V end was cut by 5 bases, the J end by 3 bases, with 10 bases between.

Within the sample, this clone is medium-sized. This sequence joins TRBV19 and TRBJ1-5; 7 positions agree with TRBD1. The trim removed 1 base at V and 0 bases at J, leaving 6 bases unmatched. This CDR3 has 17 amino acids. The germline gives CDR1 LNHDA, CDR2 SQIVND (reference sequence). The CDR3 reads CASSIVGTEYSNQPQHF. Here the CDR3 DNA reads TGTGCCAGTAGTATAGTGGGGACAGAGTATAGCAATCAGCCCCAGCATTTT.